This paragraph covers one T cell receptor (beta chain) sequence. What it recognizes is unknown. The data are from a study of CD8 T cells in ankylosing spondylitis. The study's findings and limits: Disease-associated clones were CD8+ and fairly uncommon in peripheral blood. Enrichment of disease-linked clones was reportedly significant in matched ankylosing spondylitis synovial fluid.

TCRdb used MiXCR to reprocess the 5' RACE reads, holding one entry per CDR3 protein. The sample records approximately 250,000 distinct CDR3 sequences, 24% being singletons. The germline CDR1 and CDR2 sequences are DFQATT and SNEGSKA (reference sequence). V lost 1 base and J 4 bases, leaving 17 bases between the germline ends. CDR3 length equals 16 residues. The TCR was taken from a male donor with ankylosing spondylitis or in good health (not recorded which). The sequencing sample was made of blood, either unsorted or a sorted T cell fraction (not recorded which). The rearrangement joins TRBV20-1 to TRBJ1-5, with a tentative D call TRBD1 (5 bases). In nucleotides, the CDR3 is TGCAGTGCTAGAGTATCAGGCAGGGACTATAATCAGCCCCAGCATTTT. Translated: CSARVSGRDYNQPQHF.